Shown below are 21 T cell receptor beta chains from a single sample sequenced in a study of Tregs in tolerant kidney transplant recipients (dated by TCRdb to about 2019). To prepare the library, the immunoSEQ multiplex PCR assay was applied. TCRdb re-hosts the immuneACCESS table, in-frame sequences only. Its copies lack some clones; in the studies checked, an unresolved V gene accounts for under half of them, and the cause for the rest is not known. The sample table holds 35,000 to 50,000 clones, of which less than 97% were seen once. The biggest ten clones account for 0.37% of the sample. These receptors have no identified antigens. Material: Tregs from blood cultured with allogeneic cells. All receptors come from a human donor in good health.

This clone turned up a few times. This sequence joins TRBV11-3 and TRBJ2-6, with TRBD1 matching over 12 bases. CDR1 SGHNT and CDR2 YENEEA come from the germline V gene. V trimming: 3 bases; J trimming: 4 bases; junction bases outside the gene matches: 4. The CDR3 totals 17 residues. For the CDR3, the DNA is TGTGCCAGCAGCTTGGGACAGGGGGCTCTGGGGGCCAACGTCCTGACTTTC. Protein product: CASSLGQGALGANVLTF.

The chain employs TRBV30 and TRBJ1-6, with D perhaps matching TRBD1 (5 bases). V dropped 2 bases and J dropped 6 bases, with 14 bases sitting between them. Germline V gene data show CDR1 as GTSNPN and CDR2 as SVGIG (reference sequence). The CDR3 is made up of 15 amino acids. The CDR3 coding sequence is TGTGCCTGGAGTTTCGTGCAGGGTGGTAATTCACCCCTCCACTTT. Its protein is CAWSFVQGGNSPLHF.

The chain combines TRBV5-1 with TRBJ2-3; TRBD1 matches at 12 bases. The CDR3 sequence is 20 residues long. Germline-derived CDR1 and CDR2 are SGHRS and YFSETQ. Trimming at V came to 0 bases and at J to 3 bases, leaving 14 bases not matched to a gene. The CDR3 reads CASSLGRLGQGAFVTDTQYF. CDR3 sequence (DNA): TGCGCCAGCAGCTTGGGGCGTCTGGGACAGGGGGCTTTTGTGACAGATACGCAGTATTTT.

The rearrangement joins TRBV4-2 to TRBJ1-3, with 8 bases fitting TRBD1. Germline values: CDR1 LGHNA, CDR2 YNFKEQ. This CDR3 has 14 residues. Trimming cost V 4 bases and J 2 bases; bases outside gene matches: 1. For the CDR3, the DNA is TGTGCCAGCAGCCTGGGACAGGCTGGAAACACCATATATTTT. The encoded protein is CASSLGQAGNTIYF.

The V call is TRBV6-1, the J call TRBJ1-5; tentative D call: TRBD1 (5 bases). The CDR3 loop spans 15 amino acids. V shed 6 bases and J shed 3 bases, with 15 bases lying between them. Germline V gene lookup returns CDR1 MNHNS and CDR2 SASEGT. This CDR3 is CASSHAQAPNQPQHF. For the CDR3, the DNA is TGTGCCAGCAGCCATGCACAGGCACCCAATCAGCCCCAGCATTTT.

The genes are TRBV5-6 and TRBJ1-2; weak D call: TRBD1 (5 bases). Deletions cut 3 bases from V and 4 bases from J, with 13 bases between. The germline CDR1 and CDR2 sequences are SGHDT and YYEEEE. The CDR3 runs to 14 residues. CDR3 coding DNA: TGTGCCAGCAGCTACGGGCAGGGTGTCTATGGCTACACCTTC. Its translation: CASSYGQGVYGYTF.

This chain uses TRBV5-8 with TRBJ1-2, with a tentative D call TRBD1 (5 bases). The ends were cut back, 2 bases at V and 8 bases at J, with 10 bases in the middle. Germline assignment: CDR1 SGHTS and CDR2 YDEGEE. The CDR3 contains 12 residues. The CDR3 nucleotides read TGTGCCAGCAGCTTCCGGGACCGCGGCTACACCTTC. The encoded protein is CASSFRDRGYTF.

This clone was observed once. The chain couples TRBV11-2 to TRBJ2-7; 10 positions match TRBD2. Trimming cost V 5 bases and J 3 bases; bases outside gene matches: 7. The CDR3 covers 15 residues. CDR1 is SGHAT and CDR2 is FQNNGV in the germline V gene. The CDR3 loop reads CASSATSGANYEQYF. CDR3 sequence (DNA): TGTGCCAGCAGCGCTACTAGCGGGGCTAACTACGAGCAGTACTTC.

The J gene is TRBJ2-7, the V gene TRBV29-1; 10 nucleotides align to TRBD2. CDR1 is SQVTM, CDR2 ANQGSEA, per germline. Trimming removed 8 bases from V and 7 bases from J; junction bases left unmatched: 5. The length of the CDR3 is 11 residues. DNA for the CDR3: TGCAGCACGCTAGCGGGAGAGGAGCAGTACTTC. Translation: CSTLAGEEQYF.

This CDR3 is CASSLLSGAGANVLTF. DNA for the CDR3: TGTGCCAGCAGCTTACTTAGCGGGGCTGGGGCCAACGTCCTGACTTTC. This rearrangement joins TRBV11-1 to TRBJ2-6, with 8 bases lining up with TRBD2. This CDR3 region has 16 residues. Per germline, CDR1 SGHAT and CDR2 FQDESV (reference sequence). V lost 2 bases and J lost 2; bases outside the gene matches: 2. The full variable domain, rest sourced from reference TRBV11-1 and TRBJ2-6, is EAEVAQSPRYKITEKSQAVAFWCDPISGHATLYWYRQILGQGPELLVQFQDESVVDDSQLPKDRFSAERLKGVDSTLKIQPAELGDSAMYLCASSLLSGAGANVLTFGAGSRLTVL.

The V gene is TRBV2, the J gene TRBJ2-2; D not resolved. The ends were cut back, 0 bases at V and 5 bases at J, with 7 bases in the middle. The germline gives CDR1 SNHLY, CDR2 FYNNEI. The CDR3 contains 14 residues. CDR3 in amino acids: CASSEALRTGELFF. Written as DNA, the CDR3 is TGTGCCAGCAGTGAAGCGCTTCGGACCGGGGAGCTGTTTTTT.

The rearrangement uses TRBV19 and TRBJ2-3, with D unresolved. Germline CDR1 is LNHDA and CDR2 is SQIVND (reference sequence). V was pared by 3 bases and J by 2 bases, with 9 bases between. The CDR3 contains 14 residues. CDR3 loop: CASSMAATTDTQYF. In DNA, the CDR3 is TGTGCCAGTAGTATGGCTGCGACCACAGATACGCAGTATTTT.

The table lists this clone with a count of one. This rearrangement joins TRBV7-9 to TRBJ2-5; a possible D gene is TRBD1 (6 bases). CDR1 is SEHNR, CDR2 FQNEAQ, per germline (reference sequence). There are 15 residues in the CDR3. V was trimmed by 3 bases and J by 4 bases, leaving 15 bases between them. CDR3: CASSFTGTLLETQYF. CDR3 DNA: TGTGCCAGCAGCTTTACAGGGACCCTTTTAGAGACCCAGTACTTC.

Only a few counts were recorded for this clone. The rearrangement links TRBV6-4 to TRBJ2-3; tentative D call: TRBD2 (5 bases). The germline gives CDR1 MRHNA, CDR2 SNTAGT. The V end was cut by 6 bases, the J end by 1 base, with 11 bases between. The CDR3 runs 14 residues. For the CDR3, the DNA is TGTGCCAGCAGCTCCAGCGGAGGCACAGATACGCAGTATTTT. Its translation is CASSSSGGTDTQYF.

The V and J genes are TRBV5-5 and TRBJ2-7; a weak D match, TRBD1 (5 bases). V was trimmed by 0 bases and J by 2 bases, leaving 9 bases between them. Germline V CDR1 and CDR2: SGHKS, YYEKEE (reference sequence). This CDR3 contains 14 residues. CDR3 sequence (DNA): TGTGCCAGCAGCTTGGTGGGCAGGGCCTACGAGCAGTACTTC. Residues: CASSLVGRAYEQYF.

The CDR3 coding sequence is TGTGCCAGCAGCGAGGGACAGGAACGCTACGAGCAGTACTTC. Amino acid sequence: CASSEGQERYEQYF. The chain recombines TRBV5-4 with TRBJ2-7; 8 bases agree with TRBD1. The ends lost 4 bases at V and 3 bases at J; junction bases unmatched: 6. This CDR3 is built from 14 residues. CDR1 and CDR2 (germline): SGHNT, YYREEE (reference sequence).

The genes are TRBV5-1 and TRBJ1-3; D is unresolved. The CDR3 covers 15 residues. V lost 1 base and J lost 0, with 8 bases in between. Germline V CDR1 and CDR2: SGHRS, YFSETQ. The chain's CDR3 is CASSLNENSGNTIYF. The DNA for the CDR3 is TGCGCCAGCAGCTTGAATGAGAACTCTGGAAACACCATATATTTT.

The gene calls are TRBV10-3 and TRBJ1-4, with 7 bases that match TRBD1. V lost 6 bases and J lost 0; bases outside the gene matches: 1. CDR3 length: 14 residues. Per germline, CDR1 ENHRY and CDR2 SYGVKD. CDR3 residues: CAIRQGATNEKLFF. The CDR3 coding sequence is TGTGCCATCAGGCAGGGGGCAACTAATGAAAAACTGTTTTTT.

V gene TRBV9 combines with J gene TRBJ2-1; 8 bases map to TRBD2. The CDR3 totals 13 residues. Germline assignment: CDR1 SGDLS and CDR2 YYNGEE. J was trimmed by 8 bases and V by 6 bases; bases with no gene match: 7. The CDR3 DNA follows: TGTGCCAGCACGTCGGGGGGGCCCCATGAGCAGTTCTTC. Its translation is CASTSGGPHEQFF.

The chain combines TRBV7-8 with TRBJ1-1; D is perhaps TRBD1 (5 bases). Germline CDR1 is SGHVS and CDR2 is FQNEAQ. This CDR3 has 13 residues. With 2 bases removed from V and 3 bases from J, the gap between germline ends came to 7 bases. The CDR3, as DNA: TGTGCCAGCAGCTTATTAGGGGACACTGAAGCTTTCTTT. Residues: CASSLLGDTEAFF. Variable domain in full (rest from reference TRBV7-8 and TRBJ1-1): GAGVSQSPRYKVAKRGQDVALRCDPISGHVSLFWYQQALGQGPEFLTYFQNEAQLDKSGLPSDRFFAERPEGSVSTLKIQRTQQEDSAVYLCASSLLGDTEAFFGQGTRLTVV.

The rearrangement joins TRBV2 to TRBJ1-1; 9 bases match TRBD1. Germline V lookup: CDR1 SNHLY, CDR2 FYNNEI. Trimming cost V 10 bases and J 8 bases; bases outside gene matches: 14. CDR3 length: 14 residues. CDR3 bases: TGTGCCACCCTGCCCCGGACAGGGGAGTACGAAGCTTTCTTT. Translation: CATLPRTGEYEAFF.